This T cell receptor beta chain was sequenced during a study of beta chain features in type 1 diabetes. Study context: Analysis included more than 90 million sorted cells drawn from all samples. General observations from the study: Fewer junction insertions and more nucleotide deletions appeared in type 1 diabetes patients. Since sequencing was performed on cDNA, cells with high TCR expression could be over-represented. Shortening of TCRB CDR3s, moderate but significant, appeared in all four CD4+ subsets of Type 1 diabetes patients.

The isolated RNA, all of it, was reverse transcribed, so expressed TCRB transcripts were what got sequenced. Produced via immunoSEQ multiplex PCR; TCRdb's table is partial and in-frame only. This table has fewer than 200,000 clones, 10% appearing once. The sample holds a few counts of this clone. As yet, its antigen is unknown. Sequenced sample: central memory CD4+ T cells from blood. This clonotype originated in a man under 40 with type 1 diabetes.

The CDR3 sequence: CASSFLAGGLYEQYF. The CDR3, as DNA: TGCGCCAGCAGCTTCTTAGCGGGAGGGCTCTACGAGCAGTACTTC. The genes are TRBV5-1 and TRBJ2-7, with 11 bases identical to TRBD2. Unmatched junction bases numbered 4, after V lost 2 bases and J lost 3 bases. The CDR3 has 15 residues. Germline assignment: CDR1 SGHRS and CDR2 YFSETQ.